One sample yielded the 13 T cell receptor beta chains listed below, sequenced in a study of beta chain features in type 1 diabetes. The study's findings and limits: Moderate yet significant TCRB CDR3 shortening was seen in Type 1 diabetes patients in all four CD4+ subsets.

Antigen specificity for these receptors is unknown. The authors reverse transcribed all of the isolated RNA, so sequencing captured expressed TCRB transcripts. TCRdb's table, derived via immunoSEQ multiplex PCR, lists solely in-frame clones and lacks some. The table includes more than 300,000 clones, 9.6% detected once. The source material was central memory CD4+ T cells from blood. The receptors originated from a man younger than 40 with type 1 diabetes.

The genes are TRBV18 and TRBJ1-3, with 10 bases fitting TRBD1. Trimming removed 6 bases from V and 8 bases from J; junction bases left unmatched: 7. Germline V lookup: CDR1 KGHSH, CDR2 LQKENI. The CDR3 has 14 residues. The CDR3 sequence: CASSRDRGRDTIYF. The DNA for the CDR3 is TGTGCCAGCTCCCGGGACAGGGGTCGGGACACCATATATTTT.

Ten or more counts support this clone. The V gene is TRBV21-1, the J gene TRBJ2-1. TRBV21-1 is a recognized pseudogene. The CDR3 consists of 16 residues. The CDR3 DNA is TGTGCCAGCAGCAAAGTGGGCCCACCAAGGGACAATGAGCAGTTCTTC. As protein: CASSKVGPPRDNEQFF.

The rearrangement uses TRBV6-1 and TRBJ1-1, with TRBD1 identical over 8 bases. Per germline, CDR1 MNHNS and CDR2 SASEGT. The J segment lost 10 bases and the V segment lost 5 bases, leaving 6 bases of the junction unmatched. CDR3 length equals 12 residues. DNA for the CDR3: TGTGCCAGCAGTTTCGGACAGGGCCGAGCTTTCTTT. Translating it yields CASSFGQGRAFF.

The chain joins TRBV14 to TRBJ1-2; no firm D call. The CDR3 is 11 residues long. Germline CDR1 and CDR2: SGHDN and FVKESK. The V end lost 3 bases, the J end lost 5 bases, and 4 bases lay between the germline ends. CDR3 DNA: TGTGCCAGCAGCCAGGATTATGGCTACACCTTC. It specifies CASSQDYGYTF.

A remark on this clone: Just one base apart from a much larger clone, this may be a read error. This chain connects TRBV28 to TRBJ2-2, with D unclear. CDR1 and CDR2 (germline): MDHEN, SYDVKM. The CDR3 loop spans 12 amino acids. V lost 1 base and J lost 6, with 3 bases in between. CDR3 sequence reads: CASSLLAGELFF. The CDR3 DNA follows: TGTGCCAGCAGTTTATTGGCCGGGGAGCTGTTTTTT.

This clone was found a few times. The V gene is TRBV30, the J gene TRBJ1-1; 7 bases map to TRBD1. The ends lost 8 bases at V and 0 bases at J; junction bases unmatched: 9. This CDR3 comprises 14 residues. Germline values: CDR1 GTSNPN, CDR2 SVGIG (reference sequence). The CDR3 here is CAQEDRTLNTEAFF. CDR3 DNA: TGTGCCCAAGAGGACAGGACCCTGAACACTGAAGCTTTCTTT.

This clone was seen only a few times. At one end, the junction sequence differs from germline, possibly due to a read error. J is TRBJ1-2 and V is TRBV27; 8 bases map to TRBD1. The CDR3 has 15 amino acids. Germline CDR1 reads MNHEY; CDR2 reads SMNVEV (reference sequence). CDR3 in amino acids: CASSSNPRTGTLYLF. The CDR3 nucleotides read TGTGCCAGCAGTTCAAACCCTAGGACAGGGACCCTATATCTCTTC.

A few counts support this clone. The chain uses TRBV5-5 and TRBJ1-2; 7 nucleotides agree with TRBD1. This CDR3 comprises 15 residues. Germline V gene sequence: CDR1 SGHKS, CDR2 YYEKEE (reference sequence). Losses at the gene ends were 4 bases for V and 4 bases for J; bases not matched to a gene: 10. The CDR3 is CASSDLRGGSYGYTF. The CDR3 bases are TGTGCCAGCAGCGACCTCAGAGGGGGCAGCTATGGCTACACCTTC.

V and J are TRBV7-9 and TRBJ2-7; no clear D. The CDR3 is 14 amino acids. V was shortened by 6 bases and J by 1 base, with 13 bases between the two germline ends. CDR1 SEHNR and CDR2 FQNEAQ come from the germline V gene (reference sequence). This CDR3 reads CASSSPLSSYEQYF. In nucleotides, the CDR3 is TGTGCCAGCAGTTCTCCCCTCTCTTCCTACGAGCAGTACTTC.

V and J are TRBV28 and TRBJ1-1; the D gene is possibly TRBD1 (5 bases). CDR3 size: 13 residues. Deletions cut 4 bases from V and 1 base from J, with 7 bases between. Germline CDR1 and CDR2: MDHEN and SYDVKM. CDR3 sequence (DNA): TGTGCCAGCAGTTCCGGGGGGAACACTGAAGCTTTCTTT. It encodes CASSSGGNTEAFF.

This clone was picked up a small number of times. The chain links TRBV7-2 to TRBJ2-7, with 8 positions matching TRBD2. Germline V gene sequence: CDR1 SGHTA, CDR2 FQGNSA. The trim removed 1 base at V and 3 bases at J, leaving 8 bases unmatched. This CDR3 region has 16 residues. The DNA for the CDR3 is TGTGCCAGCAGCTTAGGGTCTGCGGGAGGATACTACGAGCAGTACTTC. This encodes CASSLGSAGGYYEQYF.

This clone was counted at least ten times. The chain couples TRBV13 to TRBJ1-5, with D tentatively TRBD1 (6 bases). V was clipped by 1 base and J by 5 bases, with 12 bases between them. CDR3 length: 15 residues. Germline CDR1 and CDR2: PRHDT and FYEKMQ (reference sequence). The CDR3 protein is CASSLAQGKDQPQHF. The DNA of the CDR3 is TGTGCCAGCAGCTTAGCACAGGGAAAAGATCAGCCCCAGCATTTT.

V usage is TRBV7-6 and J usage is TRBJ2-3, with no clear D. CDR1 and CDR2 (germline): SGHVS, FNYEAQ. This CDR3 spans 12 amino acids. Trimming pared 0 bases from V and 7 bases from J, leaving 5 bases between. The CDR3, as DNA: TGTGCCAGCAGCTTAGCGGGAAATACGCAGTATTTT. Protein: CASSLAGNTQYF.